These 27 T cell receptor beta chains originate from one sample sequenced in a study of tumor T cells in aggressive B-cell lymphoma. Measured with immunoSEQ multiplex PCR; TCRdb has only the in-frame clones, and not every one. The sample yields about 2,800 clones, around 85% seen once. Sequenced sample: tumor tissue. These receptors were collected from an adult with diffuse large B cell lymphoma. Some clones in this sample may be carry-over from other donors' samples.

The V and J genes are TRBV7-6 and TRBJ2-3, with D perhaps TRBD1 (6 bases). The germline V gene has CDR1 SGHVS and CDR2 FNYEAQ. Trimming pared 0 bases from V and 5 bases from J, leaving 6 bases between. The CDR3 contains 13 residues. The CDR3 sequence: CASSLAGQDTQYF. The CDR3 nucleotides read TGTGCCAGCAGCTTAGCGGGACAAGATACGCAGTATTTT.

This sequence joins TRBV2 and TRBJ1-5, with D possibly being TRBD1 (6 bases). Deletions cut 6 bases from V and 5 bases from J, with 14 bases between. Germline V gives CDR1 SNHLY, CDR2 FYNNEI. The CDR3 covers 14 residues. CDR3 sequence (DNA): TGTGCCAGCAGAGAAAGGACAGTTGATCAGCCCCAGCATTTT. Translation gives CASRERTVDQPQHF.

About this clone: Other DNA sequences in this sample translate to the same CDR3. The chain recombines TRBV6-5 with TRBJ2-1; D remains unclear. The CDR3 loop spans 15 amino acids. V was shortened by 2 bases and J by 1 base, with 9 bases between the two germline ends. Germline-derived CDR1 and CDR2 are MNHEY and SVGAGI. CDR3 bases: TGTGCCAGCAGTTACGGCGGTAGTTCCTACAATGAGCAGTTCTTC. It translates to CASSYGGSSYNEQFF.

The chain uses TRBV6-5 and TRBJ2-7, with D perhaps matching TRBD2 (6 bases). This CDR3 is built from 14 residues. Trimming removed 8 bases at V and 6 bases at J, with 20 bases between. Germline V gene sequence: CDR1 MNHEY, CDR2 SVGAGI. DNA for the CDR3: TGTGCCAGCCGAGAGAGCCCATACGGGGGCGAGCAGTACTTC. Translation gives CASRESPYGGEQYF.

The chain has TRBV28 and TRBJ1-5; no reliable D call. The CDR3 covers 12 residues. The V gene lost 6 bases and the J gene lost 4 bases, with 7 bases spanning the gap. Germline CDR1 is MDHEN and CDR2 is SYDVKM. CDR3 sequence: CASSPRNQPQHF. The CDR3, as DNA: TGTGCCAGCAGCCCCAGGAATCAGCCCCAGCATTTT.

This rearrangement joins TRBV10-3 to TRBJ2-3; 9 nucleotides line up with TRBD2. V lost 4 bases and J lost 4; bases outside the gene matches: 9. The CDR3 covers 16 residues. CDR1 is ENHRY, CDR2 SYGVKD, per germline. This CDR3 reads CAISVLGLASADTQYF. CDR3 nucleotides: TGTGCCATCAGTGTCCTCGGACTAGCGAGCGCAGATACGCAGTATTTT.

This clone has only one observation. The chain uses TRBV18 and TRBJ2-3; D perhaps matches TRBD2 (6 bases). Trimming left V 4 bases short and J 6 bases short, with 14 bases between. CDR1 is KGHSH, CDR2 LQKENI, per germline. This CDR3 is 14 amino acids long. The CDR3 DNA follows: TGTGCCAGCTCACACGGGACTCCAAGGGATACGCAGTATTTT. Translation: CASSHGTPRDTQYF.

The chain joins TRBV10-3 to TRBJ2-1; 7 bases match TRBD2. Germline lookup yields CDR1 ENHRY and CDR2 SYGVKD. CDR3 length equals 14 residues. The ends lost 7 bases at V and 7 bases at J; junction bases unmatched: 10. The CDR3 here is CAIKERDTMNEQFF. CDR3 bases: TGTGCCATCAAAGAGCGGGATACTATGAATGAGCAGTTCTTC.

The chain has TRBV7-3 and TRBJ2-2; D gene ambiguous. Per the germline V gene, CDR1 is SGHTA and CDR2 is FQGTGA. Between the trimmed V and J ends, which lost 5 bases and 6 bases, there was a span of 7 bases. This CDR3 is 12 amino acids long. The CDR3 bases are TGTGCCAGCAGCCCGGGTGCCGGGGAGCTGTTTTTT. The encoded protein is CASSPGAGELFF.

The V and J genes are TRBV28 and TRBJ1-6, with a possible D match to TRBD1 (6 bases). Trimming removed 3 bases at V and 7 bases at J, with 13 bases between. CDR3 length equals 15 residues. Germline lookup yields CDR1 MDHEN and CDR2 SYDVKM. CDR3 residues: CASSFGGAGNSPLHF. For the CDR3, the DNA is TGTGCCAGCAGTTTTGGGGGGGCGGGAAATTCACCCCTCCACTTT. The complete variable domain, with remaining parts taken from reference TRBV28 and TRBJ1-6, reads DVKVTQSSRYLVKRTGEKVFLECVQDMDHENMFWYRQDPGLGLRLIYFSYDVKMKEKGDIPEGYSVSREKKERFSLILESASTNQTSMYLCASSFGGAGNSPLHFGNGTRLTVT.

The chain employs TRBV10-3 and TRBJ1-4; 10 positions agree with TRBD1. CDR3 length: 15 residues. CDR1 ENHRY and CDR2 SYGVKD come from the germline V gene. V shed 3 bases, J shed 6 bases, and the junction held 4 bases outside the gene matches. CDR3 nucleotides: TGTGCCATCAGTGACGAGACAGGGGGCGATGAAAAACTGTTTTTT. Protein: CAISDETGGDEKLFF.

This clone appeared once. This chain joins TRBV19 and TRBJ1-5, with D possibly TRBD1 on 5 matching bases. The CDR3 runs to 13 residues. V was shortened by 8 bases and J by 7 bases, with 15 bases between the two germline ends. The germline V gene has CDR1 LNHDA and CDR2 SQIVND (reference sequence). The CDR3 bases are TGTGCCAGTGGTACTTGGGGCGGCCAGCCCCAGCATTTT. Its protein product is CASGTWGGQPQHF.

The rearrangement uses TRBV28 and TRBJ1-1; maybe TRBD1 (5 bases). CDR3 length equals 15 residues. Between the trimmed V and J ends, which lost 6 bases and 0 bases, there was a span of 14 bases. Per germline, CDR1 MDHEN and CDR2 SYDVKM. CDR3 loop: CASRPPTVMNTEAFF. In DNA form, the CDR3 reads TGTGCCAGCAGACCCCCGACAGTGATGAACACTGAAGCTTTCTTT.

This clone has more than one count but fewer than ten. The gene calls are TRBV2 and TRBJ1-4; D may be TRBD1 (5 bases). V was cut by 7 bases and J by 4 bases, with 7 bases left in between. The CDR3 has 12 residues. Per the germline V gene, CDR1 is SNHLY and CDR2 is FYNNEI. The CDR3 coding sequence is TGTGCCAGCAAGGGACTTAATGAAAAACTGTTTTTT. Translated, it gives CASKGLNEKLFF.

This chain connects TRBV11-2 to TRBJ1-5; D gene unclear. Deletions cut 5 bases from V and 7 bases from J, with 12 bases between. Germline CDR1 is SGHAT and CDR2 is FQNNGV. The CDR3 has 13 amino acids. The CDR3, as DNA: TGTGCCAGCAGCCCCGACATAGGACAGCCCCAGCATTTT. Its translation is CASSPDIGQPQHF.

The CDR3 coding sequence is TGTGCCAGTACTAACACCGGGGAGCTGTTTTTT. It translates to CASTNTGELFF. V usage is TRBV19 and J usage is TRBJ2-2; the D is unclear. The V and J ends lost 7 bases and 2 bases respectively, with 2 bases between them. Germline lookup yields CDR1 LNHDA and CDR2 SQIVND (reference sequence). CDR3 length equals 11 residues.

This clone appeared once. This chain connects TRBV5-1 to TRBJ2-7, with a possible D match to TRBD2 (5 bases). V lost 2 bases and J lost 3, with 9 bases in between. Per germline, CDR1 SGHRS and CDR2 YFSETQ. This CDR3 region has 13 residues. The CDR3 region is CASSLLGSYEQYF. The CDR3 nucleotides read TGCGCCAGCAGCTTACTAGGAAGCTACGAGCAGTACTTC.

CDR3 coding DNA: TGCGCCAGCAGCCAGATCCCGACAGGGAACACTGAAGCTTTCTTT. It translates to CASSQIPTGNTEAFF. The chain recombines TRBV4-1 with TRBJ1-1; D is possibly TRBD1 (6 bases). Germline assignment: CDR1 MGHRA and CDR2 YSYEKL. The length of the CDR3 is 15 residues. V was clipped by 3 bases and J by 1 base, with 12 bases between them.

CDR3 bases: TGTGCCAGCAGCTTAGGCGGGATAAATGAGCAGTTCTTC. Its protein product is CASSLGGINEQFF. V is TRBV7-2 and J is TRBJ2-1; D perhaps matches TRBD2 (6 bases). Germline V gene data show CDR1 as SGHTA and CDR2 as FQGNSA. This CDR3 region has 13 residues. Trimming stripped 1 base from V and 7 bases from J, with 8 bases between.

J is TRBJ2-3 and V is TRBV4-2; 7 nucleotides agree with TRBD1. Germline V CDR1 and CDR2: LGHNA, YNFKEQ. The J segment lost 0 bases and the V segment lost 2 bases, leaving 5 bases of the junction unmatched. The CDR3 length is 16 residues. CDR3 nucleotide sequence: TGTGCCAGCAGCCAATTGACAGGGTTCAGCACAGATACGCAGTATTTT. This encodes CASSQLTGFSTDTQYF.

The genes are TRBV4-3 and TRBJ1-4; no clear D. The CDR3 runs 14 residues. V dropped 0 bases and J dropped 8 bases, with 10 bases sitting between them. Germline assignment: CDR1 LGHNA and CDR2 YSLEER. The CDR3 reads CASSQEDTREKLFF. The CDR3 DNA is TGCGCCAGCAGCCAAGAGGATACGAGGGAAAAACTGTTTTTT.

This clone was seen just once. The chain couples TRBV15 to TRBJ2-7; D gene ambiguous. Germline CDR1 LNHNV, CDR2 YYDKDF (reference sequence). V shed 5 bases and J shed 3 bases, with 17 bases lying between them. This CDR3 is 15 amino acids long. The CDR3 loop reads CATSAAPTGYYEQYF. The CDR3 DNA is TGTGCCACCAGCGCGGCCCCCACCGGGTACTACGAGCAGTACTTC.

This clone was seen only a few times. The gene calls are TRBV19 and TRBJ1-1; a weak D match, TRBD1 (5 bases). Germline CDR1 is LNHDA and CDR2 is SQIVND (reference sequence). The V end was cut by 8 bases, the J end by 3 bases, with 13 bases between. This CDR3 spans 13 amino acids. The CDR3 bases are TGTGCCAGTCGTCTGCAGGGCGACACTGAAGCTTTCTTT. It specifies CASRLQGDTEAFF. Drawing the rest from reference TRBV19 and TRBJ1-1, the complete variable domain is DGGITQSPKYLFRKEGQNVTLSCEQNLNHDAMYWYRQDPGQGLRLIYYSQIVNDFQKGDIAEGYSVSREKKESFPLTVTSAQKNPTAFYLCASRLQGDTEAFFGQGTRLTVV.

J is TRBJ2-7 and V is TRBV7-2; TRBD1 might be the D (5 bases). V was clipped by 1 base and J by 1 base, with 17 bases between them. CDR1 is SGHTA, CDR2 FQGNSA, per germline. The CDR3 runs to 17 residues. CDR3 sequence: CASSLGGVWTRSYEQYF. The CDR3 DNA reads TGTGCCAGCAGCTTAGGTGGGGTCTGGACAAGGTCCTACGAGCAGTACTTC.

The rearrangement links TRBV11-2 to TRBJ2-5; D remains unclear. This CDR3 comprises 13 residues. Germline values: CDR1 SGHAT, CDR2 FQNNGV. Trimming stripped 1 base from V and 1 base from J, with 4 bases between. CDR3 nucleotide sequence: TGTGCCAGCAGCTTAGTCGGCCAAGAGACCCAGTACTTC. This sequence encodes CASSLVGQETQYF.

The CDR3 DNA reads as TGCGCCAGCAGCCAAGAACGGGGAGGGACAGGCGTGATTGAAAAACTGTTTTTT. It codes for CASSQERGGTGVIEKLFF. The rearrangement joins TRBV4-1 to TRBJ1-4, with 8 nucleotides matching TRBD1. Trimming took 0 bases from V and 7 from J; bases not matched to a gene: 13. CDR3 length: 18 amino acids. The germline V gene encodes CDR1 MGHRA and CDR2 YSYEKL.

The CDR3 DNA is TGCAGCGCTCACGGATCGGGGGAGGGCTACACCTTC. As protein: CSAHGSGEGYTF. V gene TRBV29-1 combines with J gene TRBJ1-2; maybe TRBD1 (5 bases). V lost 7 bases to trimming and J lost 8 bases, with 17 bases between them. Germline-derived CDR1 and CDR2 are SQVTM and ANQGSEA. This CDR3 is built from 12 residues.